The TCR beta chain under discussion was sequenced for a study of T cell responses to AZD1222 COVID-19 vaccine. The overall study: Second-dose intervals of approximately 4 or approximately 12 weeks were pooled. Study outcomes and limitations: Elevations in Spike-specific TCR breadth and depth followed administration of two AZD1222 doses.

To note about this clone: What it binds is not known.

V shed 2 bases and J shed 1 base, with 8 bases lying between them. The germline gives CDR1 MNHEY, CDR2 SVGEGT. The CDR3 consists of 14 residues. This table comes from immunoSEQ multiplex PCR, and its TCRdb copy is limited to in-frame clones, with some not included. The table records 100,000 to 150,000 clones, 87% of them present only once. The sequencing used peripheral blood, collected on day 0 of AZD1222 vaccination. This sequence was found in an adult in good health. The rearrangement uses TRBV6-2 or TRBV6-3 and TRBJ1-1; D might be TRBD1 (5 bases). CDR3 region: CASSYGQGNTEAFF. CDR3 nucleotide sequence: TGTGCCAGCAGTTACGGGCAGGGGAACACTGAAGCTTTCTTT.